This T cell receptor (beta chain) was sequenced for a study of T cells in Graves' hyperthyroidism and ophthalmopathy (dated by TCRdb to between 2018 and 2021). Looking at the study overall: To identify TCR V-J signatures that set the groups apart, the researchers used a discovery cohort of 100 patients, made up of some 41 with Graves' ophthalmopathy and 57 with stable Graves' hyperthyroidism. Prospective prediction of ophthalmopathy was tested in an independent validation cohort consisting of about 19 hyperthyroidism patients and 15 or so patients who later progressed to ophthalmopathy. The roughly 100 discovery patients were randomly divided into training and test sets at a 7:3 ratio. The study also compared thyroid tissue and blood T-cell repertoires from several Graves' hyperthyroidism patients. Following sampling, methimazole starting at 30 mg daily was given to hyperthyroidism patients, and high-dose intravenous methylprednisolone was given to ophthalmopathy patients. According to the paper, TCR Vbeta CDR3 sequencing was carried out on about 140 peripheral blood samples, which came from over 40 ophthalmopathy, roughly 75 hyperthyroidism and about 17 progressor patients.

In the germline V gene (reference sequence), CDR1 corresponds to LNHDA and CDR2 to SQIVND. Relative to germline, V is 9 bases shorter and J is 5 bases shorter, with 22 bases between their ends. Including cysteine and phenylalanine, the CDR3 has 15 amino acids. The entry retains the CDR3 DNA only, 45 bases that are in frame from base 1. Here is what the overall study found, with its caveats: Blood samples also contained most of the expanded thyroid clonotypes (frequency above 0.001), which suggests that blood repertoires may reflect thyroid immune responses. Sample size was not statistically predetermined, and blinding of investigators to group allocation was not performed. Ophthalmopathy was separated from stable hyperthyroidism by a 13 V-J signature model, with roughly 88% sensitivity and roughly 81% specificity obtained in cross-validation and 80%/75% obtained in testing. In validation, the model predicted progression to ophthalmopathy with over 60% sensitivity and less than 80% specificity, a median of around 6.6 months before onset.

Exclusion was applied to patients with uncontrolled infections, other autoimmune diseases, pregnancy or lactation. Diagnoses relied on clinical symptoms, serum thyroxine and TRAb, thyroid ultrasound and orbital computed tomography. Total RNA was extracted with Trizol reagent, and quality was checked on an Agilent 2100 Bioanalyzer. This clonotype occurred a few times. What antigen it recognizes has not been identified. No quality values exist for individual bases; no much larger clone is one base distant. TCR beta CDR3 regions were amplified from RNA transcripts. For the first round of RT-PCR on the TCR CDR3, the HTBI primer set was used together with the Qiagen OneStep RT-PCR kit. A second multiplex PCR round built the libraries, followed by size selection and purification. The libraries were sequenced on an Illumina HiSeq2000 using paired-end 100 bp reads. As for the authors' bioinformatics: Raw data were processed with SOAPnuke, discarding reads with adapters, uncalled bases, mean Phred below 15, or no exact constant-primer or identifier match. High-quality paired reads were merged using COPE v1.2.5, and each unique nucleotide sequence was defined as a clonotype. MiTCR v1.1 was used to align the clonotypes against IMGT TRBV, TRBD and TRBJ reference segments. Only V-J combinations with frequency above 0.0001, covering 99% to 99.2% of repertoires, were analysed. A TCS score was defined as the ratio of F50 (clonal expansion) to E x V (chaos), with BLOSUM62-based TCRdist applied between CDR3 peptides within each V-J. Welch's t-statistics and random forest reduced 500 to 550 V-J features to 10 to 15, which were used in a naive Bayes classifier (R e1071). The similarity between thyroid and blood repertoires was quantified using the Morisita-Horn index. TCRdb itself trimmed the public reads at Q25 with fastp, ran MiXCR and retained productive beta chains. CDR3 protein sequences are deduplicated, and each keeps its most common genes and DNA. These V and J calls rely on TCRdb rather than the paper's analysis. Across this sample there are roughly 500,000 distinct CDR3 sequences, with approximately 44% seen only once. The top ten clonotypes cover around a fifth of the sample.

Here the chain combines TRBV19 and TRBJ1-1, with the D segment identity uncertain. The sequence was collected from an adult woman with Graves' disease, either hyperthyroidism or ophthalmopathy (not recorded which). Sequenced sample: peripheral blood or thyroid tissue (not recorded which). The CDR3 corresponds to CASSLSNRGRTEAFF. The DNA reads TGTGCCAGCAGTTTATCCAATCGAGGGAGAACTGAAGCTTTCTTT.